This is a list of T cell receptor beta chains from one sample in a study of shared clonotypes between healthy human individuals. Sequencing was performed with immunoSEQ multiplex PCR; in TCRdb, only in-frame clones are kept and a portion is missing. This table has millions of clones, approximately 93% appearing once. The sequenced sample consisted of naive CD4+ T cells from PBMCs. These receptors were collected from a man between 18 and 29 years old in good health. Some clones in this sample may be carry-over from other donors' samples. Both conserved end residues are part of each CDR3. The D gene is left open where the match is weak. Clone size is not always given. Where it is, it says once, few, many or a class for expanded clones.

.,TRBV13,TRBJ1-2,.,CASSPTPLANYGYTF,TGTGCCAGCAGCCCCACCCCATTAGCTAACTATGGCTACACCTTC
TRBD2,TRBV2,TRBJ2-7,.,CASSEKVAGDGEQYF,TGTGCCAGCAGTGAAAAGGTAGCGGGAGACGGCGAGCAGTACTTC
.,TRBV11-3,TRBJ2-2,.,CASSERTANTGELFF,TGTGCCAGCAGCGAGAGGACAGCTAACACCGGGGAGCTGTTTTTT
.,TRBV28,TRBJ2-2,.,CASSPGGGGTGELFF,TGTGCCAGCAGCCCGGGTGGGGGCGGCACCGGGGAGCTGTTTTTT
.,TRBV28,TRBJ1-5,.,CASSLTSNQPQHF,TGTGCCAGCAGTTTGACGAGCAATCAGCCCCAGCATTTT
TRBD1,TRBV2,TRBJ2-2,.,CASSTGANTGELFF,TGTGCCAGCAGTACAGGGGCGAACACCGGGGAGCTGTTTTTT
.,TRBV29-1,TRBJ1-5,.,CSVEEGFNQPQHF,TGCAGCGTTGAAGAAGGATTCAATCAGCCCCAGCATTTT
TRBD1,TRBV11-1,TRBJ1-5,.,CASRPTGDQPQHF,TGTGCCAGTAGGCCGACAGGGGATCAGCCCCAGCATTTT
.,TRBV20-1,TRBJ2-1,.,CSGEEGDEQFF,TGCAGTGGGGAGGAGGGCGATGAGCAGTTCTTC
.,TRBV28,TRBJ2-3,.,CASSPPGAGTDTQYF,TGTGCCAGCAGTCCCCCGGGGGCCGGCACAGATACGCAGTATTTT
.,TRBV7-9,TRBJ2-7,.,CASSLWGTPSYEQYF,TGTGCCAGCAGCTTATGGGGGACACCCTCCTACGAGCAGTACTTC
.,TRBV25-1,TRBJ2-7,.,CASSEYWRSYEQYF,TGTGCCAGCAGTGAATACTGGCGGTCCTACGAGCAGTACTTC
.,TRBV7-2,TRBJ2-2,.,CASSLSVALRLELFF,TGTGCCAGCAGCTTATCCGTCGCTCTGCGGCTGGAGCTGTTTTTT
.,TRBV28,TRBJ2-7,.,CASSLFSTGLHRGEQYF,TGTGCCAGCAGTTTATTCTCGACGGGGCTCCATCGAGGGGAGCAGTACTTC
TRBD2,TRBV5-1,TRBJ2-1,.,CASSSGLAVYNEQFF,TGCGCCAGCAGCTCCGGACTAGCGGTCTACAATGAGCAGTTCTTC
.,TRBV21-1,TRBJ1-2,.,CASSLVGGGPGYGYTF,TGTGCCAGCAGCCTCGTCGGCGGGGGGCCGGGCTATGGCTACACCTTC
TRBD1,TRBV28,TRBJ1-5,few,CASSVGQGRNQPQHF,TGTGCCAGCAGTGTAGGACAGGGACGGAATCAGCCCCAGCATTTT
.,TRBV9,TRBJ2-2,.,CASSAQTGSGELFF,TGTGCCAGCAGCGCGCAAACAGGGTCCGGGGAGCTGTTTTTT
TRBD1,TRBV5-1,TRBJ2-7,.,CASSVRQGTEQYF,TGCGCCAGCAGCGTTCGACAGGGAACGGAGCAGTACTTC
.,TRBV10-3,TRBJ1-2,.,CAISESIGVRAYGYTF,TGTGCCATCAGTGAGAGTATAGGGGTCCGTGCCTATGGCTACACCTTC
TRBD2,TRBV7-3,TRBJ2-3,.,CASSVSGSTDTQYF,TGTGCCAGCAGCGTTAGCGGGAGCACAGATACGCAGTATTTT
TRBD2,TRBV5-1,TRBJ2-1,once,CASSYRTSGGPKSLPIVNEQFF,TGCGCCAGCAGCTACCGGACTAGCGGGGGCCCCAAGTCATTGCCGATCGTCAATGAGCAGTTCTTC
.,TRBV5-1,TRBJ1-1,once,CASTHEGGTEAFF,TGCGCCAGCACCCACGAGGGGGGCACTGAAGCTTTCTTT
TRBD2,TRBV11-2,TRBJ2-7,.,CASSSTRLAGASYEQYF,TGTGCCAGCAGCTCGACCCGACTAGCGGGAGCTTCCTACGAGCAGTACTTC
.,TRBV18,TRBJ2-2,.,CASSPPDSPGELFF,TGTGCCAGCTCACCACCAGACTCCCCCGGGGAGCTGTTTTTT
.,TRBV18,TRBJ1-4,once,CASSPQVSPTNEKLFF,TGTGCCAGCTCACCACAGGTGTCACCGACTAATGAAAAACTGTTTTTT
.,TRBV5-4,TRBJ1-2,.,CASSSPGAYGYTF,TGTGCCAGCAGCTCCCCCGGGGCCTATGGCTACACCTTC
TRBD1,TRBV18,TRBJ1-4,.,CASSLGQAATNEKLFF,TGTGCCAGCTCATTGGGACAGGCCGCAACTAATGAAAAACTGTTTTTT
TRBD2,TRBV4-3,TRBJ2-2,.,CASSQEWLAGGLTGELFF,TGCGCCAGCAGCCAAGAATGGCTAGCGGGAGGACTTACCGGGGAGCTGTTTTTT
TRBD2,TRBV28,TRBJ2-5,.,CASSSPLGGRWTQYF,TGTGCCAGCAGTTCTCCCCTCGGGGGGAGATGGACCCAGTACTTC
.,TRBV6-6,TRBJ2-3,.,CASGLSGSSTDTQYF,TGTGCCAGCGGCTTAAGCGGATCTAGCACAGATACGCAGTATTTT
.,TRBV7-9,TRBJ2-1,.,CASSFGWGPLNEQFF,TGTGCCAGCAGCTTCGGGTGGGGACCCCTCAATGAGCAGTTCTTC